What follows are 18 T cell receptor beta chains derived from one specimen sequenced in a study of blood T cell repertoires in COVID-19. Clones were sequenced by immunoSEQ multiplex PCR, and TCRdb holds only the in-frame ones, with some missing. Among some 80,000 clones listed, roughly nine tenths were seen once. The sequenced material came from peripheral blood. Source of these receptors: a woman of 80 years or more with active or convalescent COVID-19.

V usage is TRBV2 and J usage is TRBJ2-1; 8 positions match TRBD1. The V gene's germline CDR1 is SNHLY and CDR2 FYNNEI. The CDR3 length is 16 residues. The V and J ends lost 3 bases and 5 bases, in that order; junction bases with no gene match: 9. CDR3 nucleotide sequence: TGTGCCAGCAGTGAGGGGGGACAGGCGTGGGACAATGAGCAGTTCTTC. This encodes CASSEGGQAWDNEQFF.

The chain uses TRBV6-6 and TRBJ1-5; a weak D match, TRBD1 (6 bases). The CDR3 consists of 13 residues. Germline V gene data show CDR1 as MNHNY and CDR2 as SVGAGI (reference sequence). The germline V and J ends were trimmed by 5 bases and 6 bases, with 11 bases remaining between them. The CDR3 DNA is TGTGCCAGCAGTCCCGGGACACTTCAGCCCCAGCATTTT. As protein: CASSPGTLQPQHF.

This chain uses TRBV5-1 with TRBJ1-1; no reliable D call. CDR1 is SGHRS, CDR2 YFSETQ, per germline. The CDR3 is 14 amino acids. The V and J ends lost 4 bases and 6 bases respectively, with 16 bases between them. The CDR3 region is CASSLTPGKAEAFF. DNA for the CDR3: TGCGCCAGCAGCCTGACCCCGGGAAAGGCTGAAGCTTTCTTT.

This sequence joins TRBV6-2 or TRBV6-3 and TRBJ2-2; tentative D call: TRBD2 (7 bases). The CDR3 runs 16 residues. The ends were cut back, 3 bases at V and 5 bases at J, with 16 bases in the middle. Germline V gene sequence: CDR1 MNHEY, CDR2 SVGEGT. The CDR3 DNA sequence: TGTGCCAGCAGTTATCTTGGGGGGGCTGGTACCGGGGAGCTGTTTTTT. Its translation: CASSYLGGAGTGELFF.

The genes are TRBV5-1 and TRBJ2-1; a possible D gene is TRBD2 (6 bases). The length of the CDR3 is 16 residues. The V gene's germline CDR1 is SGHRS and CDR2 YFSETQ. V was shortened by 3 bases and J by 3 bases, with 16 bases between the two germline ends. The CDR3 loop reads CASSSLGGASYNEQFF. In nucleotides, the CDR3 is TGCGCCAGCAGCTCCCTGGGGGGTGCGAGCTACAATGAGCAGTTCTTC. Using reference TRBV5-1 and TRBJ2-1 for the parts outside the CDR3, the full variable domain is KAGVTQTPRYLIKTRGQQVTLSCSPISGHRSVSWYQQTPGQGLQFLFEYFSETQRNKGNFPGRFSGRQFSNSRSEMNVSTLELGDSALYLCASSSLGGASYNEQFFGPGTRLTVL.

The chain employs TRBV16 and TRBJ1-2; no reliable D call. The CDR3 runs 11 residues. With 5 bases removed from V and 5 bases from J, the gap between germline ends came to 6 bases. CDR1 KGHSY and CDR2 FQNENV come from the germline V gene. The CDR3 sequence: CASSFFYGYTF. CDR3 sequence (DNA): TGTGCCAGCAGCTTCTTTTATGGCTACACCTTC.

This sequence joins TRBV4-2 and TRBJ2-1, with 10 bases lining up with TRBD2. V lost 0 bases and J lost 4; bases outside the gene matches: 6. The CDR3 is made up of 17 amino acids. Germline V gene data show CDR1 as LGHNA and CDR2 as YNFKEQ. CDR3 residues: CASSQDPVAGGYNEQFF. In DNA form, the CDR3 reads TGTGCCAGCAGCCAAGATCCGGTAGCGGGGGGTTACAATGAGCAGTTCTTC.

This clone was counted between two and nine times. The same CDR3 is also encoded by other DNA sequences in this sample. The CDR3 here is CASSLRGTEAFF. CDR3 bases: TGTGCCAGCAGCTTAAGGGGTACTGAAGCTTTCTTT. The V call is TRBV5-6, the J call TRBJ1-1, with a weak D call TRBD1 (5 bases). V shed 2 bases and J shed 5 bases, with 7 bases lying between them. Germline assignment: CDR1 SGHDT and CDR2 YYEEEE. The CDR3 totals 12 residues.

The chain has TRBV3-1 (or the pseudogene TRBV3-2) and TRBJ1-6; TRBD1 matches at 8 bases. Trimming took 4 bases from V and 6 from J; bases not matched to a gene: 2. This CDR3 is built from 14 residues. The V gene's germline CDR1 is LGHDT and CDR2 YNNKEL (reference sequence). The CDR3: CASSLGQGNSPLHF. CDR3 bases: TGTGCCAGCAGCCTCGGACAGGGTAATTCACCCCTCCACTTT.

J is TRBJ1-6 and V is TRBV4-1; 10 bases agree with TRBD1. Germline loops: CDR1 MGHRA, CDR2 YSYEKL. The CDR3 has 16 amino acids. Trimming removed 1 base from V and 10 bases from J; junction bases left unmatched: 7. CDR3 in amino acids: CASSQVGWDRGSPLHF. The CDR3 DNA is TGCGCCAGCAGCCAAGTTGGTTGGGACAGGGGATCACCCCTCCACTTT.

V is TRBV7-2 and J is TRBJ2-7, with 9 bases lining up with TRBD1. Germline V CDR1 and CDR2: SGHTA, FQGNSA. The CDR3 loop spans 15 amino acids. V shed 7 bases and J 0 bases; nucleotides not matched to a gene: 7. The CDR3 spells CASNLGTGSSYEQYF. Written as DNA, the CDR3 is TGTGCCAGCAATCTCGGGACAGGGAGCTCCTACGAGCAGTACTTC.

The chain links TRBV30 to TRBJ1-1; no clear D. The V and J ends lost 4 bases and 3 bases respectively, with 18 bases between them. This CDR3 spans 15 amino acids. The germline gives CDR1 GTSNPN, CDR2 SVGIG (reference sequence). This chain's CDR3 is CAWIGALGRYTEAFF. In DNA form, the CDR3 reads TGTGCCTGGATAGGCGCATTGGGCAGGTACACTGAAGCTTTCTTT.

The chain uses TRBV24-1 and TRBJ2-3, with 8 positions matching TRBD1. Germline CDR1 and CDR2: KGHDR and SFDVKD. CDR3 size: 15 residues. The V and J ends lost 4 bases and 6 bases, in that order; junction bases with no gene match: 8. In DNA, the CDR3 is TGTGCCACCAGTGAACCGGGACAGGCTATGGATACGCAGTATTTT. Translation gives CATSEPGQAMDTQYF.

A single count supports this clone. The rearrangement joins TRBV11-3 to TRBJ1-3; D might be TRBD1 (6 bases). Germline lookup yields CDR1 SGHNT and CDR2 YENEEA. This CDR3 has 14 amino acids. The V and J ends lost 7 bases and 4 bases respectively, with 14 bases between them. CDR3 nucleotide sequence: TGTGCCAGCAACTCCCGGGGGGCAGGAAACACCATATATTTT. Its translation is CASNSRGAGNTIYF.

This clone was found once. The CDR3 protein is CASSQDRSQGSFSAKNIQYF. For the CDR3, the DNA is TGCGCCAGCAGCCAAGATCGGAGTCAGGGGTCCTTCTCAGCCAAAAACATTCAGTACTTC. The V gene is TRBV4-3, the J gene TRBJ2-4; the D gene is possibly TRBD1 (6 bases). In germline, CDR1 is LGHNA, CDR2 YSLEER. Trimming left V 0 bases short and J 0 bases short, with 21 bases between. This CDR3 is built from 20 residues.

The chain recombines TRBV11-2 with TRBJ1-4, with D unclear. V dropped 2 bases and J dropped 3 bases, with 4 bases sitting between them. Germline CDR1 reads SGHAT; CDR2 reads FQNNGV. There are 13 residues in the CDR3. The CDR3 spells CASSLTANEKLFF. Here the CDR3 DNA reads TGTGCCAGCAGCTTAACAGCTAATGAAAAACTGTTTTTT.

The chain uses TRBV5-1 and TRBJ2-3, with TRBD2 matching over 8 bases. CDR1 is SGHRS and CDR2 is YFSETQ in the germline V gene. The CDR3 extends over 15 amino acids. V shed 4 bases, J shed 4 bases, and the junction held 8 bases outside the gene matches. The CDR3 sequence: CASSLGTSRADTQYF. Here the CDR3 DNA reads TGCGCCAGCAGCCTCGGGACTAGTAGGGCAGATACGCAGTATTTT.

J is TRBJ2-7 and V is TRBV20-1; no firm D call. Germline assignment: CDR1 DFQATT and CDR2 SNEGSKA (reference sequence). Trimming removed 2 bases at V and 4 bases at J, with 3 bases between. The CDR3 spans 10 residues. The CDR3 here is CSARQYEQYF. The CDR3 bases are TGCAGTGCTAGACAGTACGAGCAGTACTTC.